This TCR beta chain stems from a study of CD8 T cells in ankylosing spondylitis. TCRdb reprocessed the 5' RACE reads via MiXCR and lists one record per CDR3 protein. Among a few hundred thousand distinct CDR3 sequences listed, 6.5% to 10% were seen once. Concerning this clonotype: Its specificity is unknown.

The CDR3 is 12 amino acids. Germline V CDR1 and CDR2: SQVTM, ANQGSEA. With 1 base removed from V and 8 bases from J, the gap between germline ends came to 9 bases. Broader study findings: A TCR beta motif made of eight highly homologous variants seemed typical of ankylosing spondylitis blood.

The source of this sequence is a male donor with ankylosing spondylitis. The chain joins TRBV29-1 to TRBJ1-3; D is unclear. Input material: blood, either unsorted or a sorted T cell fraction (not recorded which). CDR3 nucleotides: TGCAGCGTTGAAGCGGACGGGGACACCATATATTTT. Translating gives CSVEADGDTIYF.